This T cell receptor (beta chain) emerged from a study of T cells in Graves' hyperthyroidism and ophthalmopathy (dated by TCRdb to the late 2010s). Looking at the study overall: Peripheral blood was collected at initial diagnosis, before any treatment. A discovery cohort of approximately 97 patients, approximately 44 with Graves' ophthalmopathy and over 55 with stable Graves' hyperthyroidism, was used to find distinguishing TCR V-J signatures. The paper describes TCR Vbeta CDR3 sequencing of roughly 130 peripheral blood samples, made up of 43 ophthalmopathy patients, roughly 72 hyperthyroidism patients and 17 progressor patients. The 95 to 100 discovery patients were divided at random into training and test sets in a 7:3 ratio. Following sampling, methimazole starting at 30 mg daily was given to hyperthyroidism patients, and high-dose intravenous methylprednisolone was given to ophthalmopathy patients. Prospective prediction of ophthalmopathy was tested in an independent validation cohort of 18 to 20 hyperthyroidism patients and 17 patients who later progressed to ophthalmopathy. In addition, the study compared T-cell repertoires in thyroid tissue and in blood from five to seven Graves' hyperthyroidism patients.

In the ophthalmopathy patients, disease was moderately to severely active, with a Clinical Activity Score of 3 or more, a NOSPECS grade of 4 or more, and a duration of less than 3 months. Patients with uncontrolled infections, other autoimmune diseases, pregnancy or lactation were excluded. Clinical symptoms, serum thyroxine and TRAb, thyroid ultrasound, and orbital computed tomography formed the basis for the diagnoses. PBMCs were separated from approximately 9.9 ml of fresh peripheral blood using Ficoll-Paque density gradient centrifugation. Trizol reagent was used to extract total RNA, and RNA quality was then checked on an Agilent 2100 Bioanalyzer. This clonotype was observed at least ten times. Its antigen is currently not known. No base qualities exist here, and no much larger clone lies one base off it. The investigation overall reported the following: Sample size was not statistically predetermined, and blinding of investigators to group allocation was not performed. In validation, progression to ophthalmopathy was predicted by the model with nearly 71% sensitivity and just over 72% specificity, a median of approximately 6.5 months before onset. A 13 V-J signature model separated ophthalmopathy from stable hyperthyroidism, with around 88% sensitivity and 81.08% specificity in cross-validation and 80%/75% in testing. Most expanded thyroid clonotypes (frequency above 0.001) were also detected in blood, suggesting blood repertoires may reflect thyroid immune responses.

The TCR beta CDR3 regions were amplified from the RNA transcripts. The first round of RT-PCR for the TCR CDR3 was performed with the HTBI primer set and the Qiagen OneStep RT-PCR kit. A second multiplex PCR round built the libraries, followed by size selection and purification. Libraries were sequenced paired-end with 100 bp reads on an Illumina HiSeq2000. The study's processing was this. Raw data were processed with SOAPnuke, discarding reads with adapters, uncalled bases, mean Phred below 15, or no exact constant-primer or identifier match. COPE v1.2.5 was used to merge the high-quality paired reads, and each unique nucleotide sequence was defined as a clonotype. MiTCR v1.1 was used to align the clonotypes against IMGT TRBV, TRBD and TRBJ reference segments. Only V-J combinations with frequency above 0.0001, covering 99% to 99.2% of repertoires, were analysed. The TCS score was defined as F50 (clonal expansion) divided by E x V (chaos), with BLOSUM62-based TCRdist calculated between CDR3 peptides within each V-J. Welch's t-statistics and random forest reduced several hundred V-J features to 10 to 15, which were used in a naive Bayes classifier (R e1071). TCRdb handled the public reads itself, with Q25 trimming in fastp and clone calling in MiXCR, and kept productive beta chains. Rows matching on CDR3 protein sequence are summarized as one entry with the most common DNA and genes. The V and J calls reflect TCRdb's pipeline rather than the authors' work. Here the sample has hundreds of thousands of distinct CDR3 sequences; approximately 25% occur a single time. The ten top clones hold 10% to 12% of the sample.

Trimming removed 1 base from V and 1 base from J, leaving 26 bases between the germline ends. CDR1 and CDR2 (SQVTM, ANQGSEA) derive from the germline V gene. The CDR3 spans 19 residues, from the cysteine through the phenylalanine. The entry retains the CDR3 DNA only, 57 bases that are in frame from base 1. The V gene is TRBV29-1 and the J gene is TRBJ2-7; tentative D gene TRBD2, with 6 bases matching. The receptor's source is a woman aged 25 to 39 with Graves' ophthalmopathy. The sample was blood. The CDR3 amino acid sequence is: CSVEVGPPTGVYESYEQYF. The DNA reads as follows: TGCAGCGTTGAAGTTGGTCCCCCTACGGGGGTATACGAATCCTACGAGCAGTACTTC.